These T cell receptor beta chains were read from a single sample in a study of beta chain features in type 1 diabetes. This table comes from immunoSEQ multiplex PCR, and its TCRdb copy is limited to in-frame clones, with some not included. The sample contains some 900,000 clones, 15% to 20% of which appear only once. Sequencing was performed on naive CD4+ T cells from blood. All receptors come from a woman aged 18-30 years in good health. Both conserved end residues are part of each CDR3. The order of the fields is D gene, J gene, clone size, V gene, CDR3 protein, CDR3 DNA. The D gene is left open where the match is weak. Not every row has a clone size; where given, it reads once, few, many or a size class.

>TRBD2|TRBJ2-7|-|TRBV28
CATGGLAGRDHEQYF
TGTGCCACTGGGGGACTAGCGGGGAGGGACCACGAGCAGTACTTC
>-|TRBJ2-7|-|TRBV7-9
CASSPHGGGRSGEQYF
TGTGCCAGCAGCCCCCACGGTGGAGGTCGGTCGGGCGAGCAGTACTTC
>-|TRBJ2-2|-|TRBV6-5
CASSYTAAGELFF
TGTGCCAGCAGTTACACAGCGGCCGGGGAGCTGTTTTTT
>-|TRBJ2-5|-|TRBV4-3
CASSYAMKETQYF
TGCGCCAGCAGCTACGCGATGAAGGAGACCCAGTACTTC
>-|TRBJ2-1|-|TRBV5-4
CASSPLLTTSYNEQFF
TGTGCCAGCAGCCCACTACTTACAACCTCCTACAATGAGCAGTTCTTC
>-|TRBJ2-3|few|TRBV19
CASSGETDTQYF
TGTGCCAGTAGTGGGGAAACAGATACGCAGTATTTT
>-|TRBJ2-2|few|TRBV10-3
CAISDAGGAGELFF
TGTGCCATCAGTGATGCAGGGGGGGCCGGGGAGCTGTTTTTT
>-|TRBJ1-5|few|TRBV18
CASSPTSTGNQPQHF
TGTGCCAGCTCACCAACAAGCACGGGCAATCAGCCCCAGCATTTT
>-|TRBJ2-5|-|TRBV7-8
CASSLARGRETQYF
TGTGCCAGCAGCTTAGCACGGGGGCGAGAGACCCAGTACTTC
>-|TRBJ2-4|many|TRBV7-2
CASSSRLLQYF
TGTGCCAGCAGCTCCCGTTTACTCCAGTACTTC
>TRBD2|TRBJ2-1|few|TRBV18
CASSPSGSGGEQFF
TGTGCCAGCTCTCCTAGCGGGAGTGGGGGTGAGCAGTTCTTC
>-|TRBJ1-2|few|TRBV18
CASSPPGGNYGYTF
TGTGCCAGCTCACCACCCGGGGGAAACTATGGCTACACCTTC
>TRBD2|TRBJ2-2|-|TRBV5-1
CASSWGGRTNTGELFF
TGCGCCAGCAGCTGGGGCGGGAGGACGAACACCGGGGAGCTGTTTTTT
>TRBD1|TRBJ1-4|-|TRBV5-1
CASSFGQGGKLFF
TGCGCCAGCAGCTTCGGACAGGGGGGAAAACTGTTTTTT
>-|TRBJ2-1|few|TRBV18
CASSSRETGEQFF
TGTGCCAGCTCATCACGGGAAACCGGTGAGCAGTTCTTC
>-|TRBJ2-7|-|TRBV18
CASSPSTGVEYEQYF
TGTGCCAGCTCACCAAGTACCGGGGTTGAATACGAGCAGTACTTC
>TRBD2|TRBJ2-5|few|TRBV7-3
CASSLLAGGPPETQYF
TGTGCCAGCAGCTTATTGGCGGGAGGGCCCCCAGAGACCCAGTACTTC
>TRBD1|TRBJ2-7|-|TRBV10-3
CAIRGQGRSYEQYF
TGTGCCATCAGAGGACAGGGTCGGTCCTACGAGCAGTACTTC
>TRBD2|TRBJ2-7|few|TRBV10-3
CAISFRSPGTRSYEQYF
TGTGCCATCAGTTTTCGGTCCCCCGGGACTAGATCCTACGAGCAGTACTTC
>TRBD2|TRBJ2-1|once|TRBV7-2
CASSLFGGAYNEQFF
TGTGCCAGCAGCTTATTCGGGGGGGCCTACAATGAGCAGTTCTTC
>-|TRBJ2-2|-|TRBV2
CAIRDTGELFF
TGTGCCATCCGTGACACCGGGGAGCTGTTTTTT
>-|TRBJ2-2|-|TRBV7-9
CASSLLASTGELFF
TGTGCCAGCAGTCTTTTAGCGAGCACCGGGGAGCTGTTTTTT
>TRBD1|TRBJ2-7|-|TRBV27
CASSPRTGPYEQYF
TGTGCCAGCAGTCCAAGGACAGGCCCCTACGAGCAGTACTTC
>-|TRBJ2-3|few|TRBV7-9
CASSLGRSTDTQYF
TGTGCCAGCAGCTTAGGGAGGAGCACAGATACGCAGTATTTT
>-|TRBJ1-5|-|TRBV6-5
CASRSGVLSNQPQHF
TGTGCCAGCAGATCAGGGGTACTGAGCAATCAGCCCCAGCATTTT
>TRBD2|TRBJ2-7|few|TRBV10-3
CAIRGLAGVNYEQYF
TGTGCCATCAGGGGACTAGCGGGAGTAAACTACGAGCAGTACTTC
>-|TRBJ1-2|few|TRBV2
CASKVEQGSGYTF
TGTGCCAGCAAAGTAGAGCAGGGGTCTGGCTACACCTTC
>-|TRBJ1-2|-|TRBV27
CASSPMRGNYGYTF
TGTGCCAGCAGTCCGATGCGGGGTAACTATGGCTACACCTTC
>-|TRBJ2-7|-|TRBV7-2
CASSLANAGYYEQYF
TGTGCCAGCAGCTTAGCGAATGCAGGGTACTACGAGCAGTACTTC
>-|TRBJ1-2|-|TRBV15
CATSRAGYGYTF
TGTGCCACCAGCAGAGCTGGCTATGGCTACACCTTC
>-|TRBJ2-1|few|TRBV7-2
CASSLGSGSEQFF
TGTGCCAGCAGCTTAGGATCGGGCAGCGAGCAGTTCTTC
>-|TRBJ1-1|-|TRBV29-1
CSARGQQNTEAFF
TGCAGCGCCAGGGGACAACAGAACACTGAAGCTTTCTTT
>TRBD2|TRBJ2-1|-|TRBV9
CASSVGTSGNEQFF
TGTGCCAGCAGCGTAGGGACTAGCGGGAATGAGCAGTTCTTC
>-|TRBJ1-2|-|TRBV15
CATSREKGTYGYTF
TGTGCCACCAGCAGAGAGAAGGGGACCTATGGCTACACCTTC
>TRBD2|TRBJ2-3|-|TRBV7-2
CASSSLWPSGRRSTDTQYF
TGTGCCAGCAGCTCCCTTTGGCCTAGCGGGAGGCGAAGCACAGATACGCAGTATTTT
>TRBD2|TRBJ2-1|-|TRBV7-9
CASSYHRTSGSTDEQFF
TGTGCCAGCAGCTACCACCGGACTAGCGGGAGTACGGATGAGCAGTTCTTC
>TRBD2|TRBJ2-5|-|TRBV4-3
CASSQGRGSGRSETQYF
TGCGCCAGCAGCCAAGGCCGGGGCAGCGGGAGGTCGGAGACCCAGTACTTC
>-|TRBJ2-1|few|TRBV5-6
CASSLRGGWHEQFF
TGTGCCAGCAGCTTGAGAGGAGGCTGGCATGAGCAGTTCTTC
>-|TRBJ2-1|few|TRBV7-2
CASTEDGAYNEQFF
TGTGCCAGCACGGAAGATGGTGCCTACAATGAGCAGTTCTTC
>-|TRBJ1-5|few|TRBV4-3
CASSQDSGNQPQHF
TGCGCCAGCAGCCAAGATTCAGGCAATCAGCCCCAGCATTTT
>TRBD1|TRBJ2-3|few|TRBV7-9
CASSRLDRGKQYF
TGTGCCAGCAGCCGACTAGACAGGGGAAAGCAGTATTTT
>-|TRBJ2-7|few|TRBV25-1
CASSESSSYEQYF
TGTGCCAGCAGTGAATCGTCATCCTACGAGCAGTACTTC
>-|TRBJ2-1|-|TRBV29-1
CSVGDNYNEQFF
TGCAGCGTTGGGGACAACTACAATGAGCAGTTCTTC
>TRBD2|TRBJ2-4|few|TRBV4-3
CASSPLMAGGTKNIQYF
TGCGCCAGCAGCCCCCTTATGGCGGGAGGAACCAAAAACATTCAGTACTTC
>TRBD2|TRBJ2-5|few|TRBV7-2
CASRFLAGEGKETQYF
TGTGCCAGCAGATTTCTAGCGGGAGAGGGGAAAGAGACCCAGTACTTC
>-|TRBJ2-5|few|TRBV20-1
CSARYQETQYF
TGCAGTGCGAGGTACCAAGAGACCCAGTACTTC
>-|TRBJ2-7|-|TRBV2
CASNLGSNEQYF
TGTGCCAGCAATTTGGGAAGTAACGAGCAGTACTTC
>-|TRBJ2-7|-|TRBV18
CASSPFEGTYEQYF
TGTGCCAGCTCACCATTTGAGGGGACCTACGAGCAGTACTTC
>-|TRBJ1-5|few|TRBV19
CASSMILTPNSNQPQHF
TGTGCCAGTAGTATGATCCTCACACCAAATAGCAATCAGCCCCAGCATTTT
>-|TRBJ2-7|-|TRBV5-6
CASSFTGRYEQYF
TGTGCCAGCAGCTTTACGGGCCGATACGAGCAGTACTTC
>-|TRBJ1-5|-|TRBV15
CATSRENQPQHF
TGTGCCACCAGCAGAGAAAATCAGCCCCAGCATTTT
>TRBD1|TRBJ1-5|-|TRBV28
CASSLRDRVRQPQHF
TGTGCCAGCAGCCTCCGGGACAGGGTCCGTCAGCCCCAGCATTTT
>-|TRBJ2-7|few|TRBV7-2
CASSSVGASYEQYF
TGTGCCAGCAGCTCGGTTGGAGCTTCCTACGAGCAGTACTTC
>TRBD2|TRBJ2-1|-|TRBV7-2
CASSSSGSLHNEQFF
TGTGCCAGCAGCTCCAGCGGGAGTCTCCACAATGAGCAGTTCTTC
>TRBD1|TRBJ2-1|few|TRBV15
CATSRATGTANNEQFF
TGTGCCACCAGCAGAGCTACCGGGACAGCCAACAATGAGCAGTTCTTC
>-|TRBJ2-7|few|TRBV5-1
CASSTVVYGNEQYF
TGCGCCAGCAGCACCGTGGTATACGGCAACGAGCAGTACTTC
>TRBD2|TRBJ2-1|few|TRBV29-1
CSVLYPRRVAGVSYNEQFF
TGCAGCGTCCTCTATCCTCGAAGGGTAGCGGGAGTCTCCTACAATGAGCAGTTCTTC
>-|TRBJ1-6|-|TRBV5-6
CASSFSVSSYNSPLHF
TGTGCCAGCAGCTTTTCGGTCAGCTCCTATAATTCACCCCTCCACTTT
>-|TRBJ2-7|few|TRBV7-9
CASSPQTRGEQYF
TGTGCCAGCAGTCCCCAAACCCGTGGCGAGCAGTACTTC